This T cell receptor beta chain was obtained from a study of tumor-infiltrating lymphocytes in primary liver carcinoma. Study summary: Patients included men and women of 30 to 69 years.

Germline V gives CDR1 SQVTM, CDR2 ANQGSEA. V lost 8 bases and J lost 5; bases outside the gene matches: 11. This CDR3 is 14 amino acids long. Ten or more counts support this clonotype. The approximately 17-34 mg bulk tissue piece was not sorted before simultaneous RNA and DNA extraction. Surgery removed the patients' primary liver carcinoma. The template, approximately 500 ng total RNA, yielded TCR beta cDNA made with a constant-region primer. It was through three nested multiplex PCR rounds of slightly modified ARM-PCR that TCR beta libraries arose. The opening two PCR rounds, around 10 cycles each, paired TRBV1-TRBV30 forward primers with a C-beta reverse primer. TCRdb analysed the multiplex PCR reads with MiXCR anew, one entry per CDR3 protein. The sample consists of roughly 120,000 distinct CDR3 sequences, roughly three fifths of them appearing once.

The source of this sequence is a woman aged 60-75 years with primary liver carcinoma and hepatitis B virus infection. Sequenced input: liver tumor tissue from sampling region 3. Sample subset: tumor region T3, left-lateral pole. V gene TRBV29-1 combines with J gene TRBJ2-1, with 8 bases identical to TRBD1. The DNA of the CDR3 is TGCAGCCTCGAGGGCAGGGGGCTGGACAATGAGCAGTTCTTC. Amino acids: CSLEGRGLDNEQFF.